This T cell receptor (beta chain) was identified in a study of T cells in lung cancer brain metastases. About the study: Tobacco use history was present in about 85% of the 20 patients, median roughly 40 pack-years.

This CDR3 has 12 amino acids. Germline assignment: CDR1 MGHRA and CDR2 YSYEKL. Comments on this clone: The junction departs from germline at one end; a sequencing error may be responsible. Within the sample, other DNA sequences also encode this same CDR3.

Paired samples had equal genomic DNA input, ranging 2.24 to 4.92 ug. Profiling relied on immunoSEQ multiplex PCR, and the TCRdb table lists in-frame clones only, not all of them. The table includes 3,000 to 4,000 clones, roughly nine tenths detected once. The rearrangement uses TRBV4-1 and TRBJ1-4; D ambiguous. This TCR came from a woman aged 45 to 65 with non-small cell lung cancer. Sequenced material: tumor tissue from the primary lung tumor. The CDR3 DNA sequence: TGCGCCAGTAGCCACCATAATGAAAAACTGTTTTTT. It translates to CASSHHNEKLFF.